The entry that follows covers one T cell receptor beta chain sequence. The data are from a study of T cell repertoires in cytomegalovirus infection. Germline CDR1 reads SEHNR; CDR2 reads FQNEAQ (reference sequence). There are 14 residues in the CDR3. V lost 5 bases and J 1 base, leaving 11 bases between the germline ends. TCRdb reprocessed the reads via MiXCR and lists one record per CDR3 protein. This table holds roughly 760,000 distinct CDR3 sequences, under 40% found once. The chain has TRBV7-9 and TRBJ1-1; perhaps TRBD1 as D (5 bases). This TCR came from a human donor in good health (CMV status not recorded). Some clones in this sample may be carry-over from other donors' samples. Material: PBMCs. CDR3 loop: CASSERDGNTEAFF. As DNA, the CDR3 is TGTGCCAGCAGCGAAAGGGACGGGAACACTGAAGCTTTCTTT.